This record concerns one T cell receptor beta chain sequence. Its antigen remains unknown. TCRdb re-called the 5' RACE reads; every CDR3 protein appears as one record, without DNA. The sample table sets out 300,000 to 450,000 distinct CDR3 sequences. The germline V gene has CDR1 SGHAT and CDR2 FQNNGV. The CDR3 has 16 amino acids. This sample is part of a study of T cells expressing NK-cell markers. Study-wide context: Out of eight donors sequenced, seven tested HCMV-seropositive and the remaining one seronegative. General observations from the study: Expanded NKG2C+ T cell clones were not confirmed as HCMV-specific.

The chain recombines TRBV11-2 with TRBJ2-5; TCRdb's D call, TRBD2, is unchecked because there is no DNA. Input material: blood T cells: a sorted CD56 or NKG2C T cell subset, CD4+ or CD8+ T cells, or bulk PBMC T cells (not recorded which). This sequence was found in a man between 18 and 69 years old in good health. CDR3 sequence reads: CASSLQGLAGGETQYF.